The following is a T cell receptor (beta chain) sequence with its context. There are 14 residues in the CDR3. The sample belongs to a study of blood T cell repertoires in COVID-19. This table comes from immunoSEQ multiplex PCR, and its TCRdb copy is limited to in-frame clones, with some not included. The profile shows some 22,000 clones, 65% to 90% of them singletons. V is TRBV21-1 and J is TRBJ2-2; the D segment call TRBD2 is taken from the table without a DNA check. TRBV21-1 is a pseudogene segment. This receptor was obtained from an elderly woman with acute or convalescent COVID-19. Sequencing was carried out using peripheral blood. The CDR3 protein is CARGTSGTYRELFF. CDR3 DNA: TGTGCCAGGGGGACTAGCGGTACCTACCGGGAGCTGTTTTTT.